The next 18 T cell receptor beta chains were all read from a single sample in a study of MAIT cells during Salmonella Paratyphi A infection. Time point: before S. Paratyphi A challenge (baseline). Flow cytometry identified and sorted MAIT cells as Valpha7.2+ CD161+ T cells. TCRdb used MiXCR to reprocess the 5' RACE reads, holding one entry per CDR3 protein. This table holds around 880 distinct CDR3 sequences, roughly 23% found once. These receptors lack a known antigen. General study findings and limits: Oligoclonal MAIT cells preferred TRBV20 and TRBV6, with usage seemingly unaffected by infection.

Source: MAIT cells from blood, taken at the first sampling point of the challenge study. The receptor source for this set is a person aged 18 to 70 who was deliberately infected with Salmonella Paratyphi A in a paratyphoid fever challenge study.

This clonotype is medium-sized by share. The rearrangement uses TRBV20-1 and TRBJ1-5; weak D call: TRBD1 (5 bases). Germline CDR1 DFQATT, CDR2 SNEGSKA (reference sequence). The CDR3 covers 14 residues. Trimming pared 0 bases from V and 4 bases from J, leaving 10 bases between. DNA for the CDR3: TGCAGTGCTAGAGAACCCAGGGAGAATCAGCCCCAGCATTTT. Residues: CSAREPRENQPQHF.

The CDR3 bases are TGTGCCAGTAGTATGTCGGTAGTCGGCAATCAGCCCCAGCATTTT. Its protein product is CASSMSVVGNQPQHF. The rearrangement links TRBV19 to TRBJ1-5; no firm D call. The CDR3 runs 15 residues. V lost 3 bases to trimming and J lost 2 bases, with 11 bases between them. Germline V gives CDR1 LNHDA, CDR2 SQIVND (reference sequence). The full variable domain, rest sourced from reference TRBV19 and TRBJ1-5, is DGGITQSPKYLFRKEGQNVTLSCEQNLNHDAMYWYRQDPGQGLRLIYYSQIVNDFQKGDIAEGYSVSREKKESFPLTVTSAQKNPTAFYLCASSMSVVGNQPQHFGDGTRLSIL.

The chain joins TRBV28 to TRBJ1-5; 7 nucleotides align to TRBD1. Germline CDR1 MDHEN, CDR2 SYDVKM. This CDR3 comprises 15 residues. Trimming cost V 4 bases and J 6 bases; bases outside gene matches: 9. This CDR3 is CASSSITGDSQPQHF. In nucleotides, the CDR3 is TGTGCCAGCAGTTCAATCACAGGGGATAGTCAGCCCCAGCATTTT.

The V gene is TRBV20-1, the J gene TRBJ1-1; 8 bases align to TRBD1. This CDR3 is built from 13 residues. Germline assignment: CDR1 DFQATT and CDR2 SNEGSKA (reference sequence). The ends lost 4 bases at V and 1 base at J; junction bases unmatched: 2. This CDR3 reads CSATTGANTEAFF. The DNA for the CDR3 is TGCAGTGCTACGACAGGGGCGAACACTGAAGCTTTCTTT.

In its sample, this clonotype was seen a few times. This rearrangement joins TRBV10-2 to TRBJ2-2; maybe TRBD1 (5 bases). Germline V gives CDR1 WSHSY, CDR2 SAAADI. V lost 6 bases, J lost 5 bases, and 7 bases lay in between. The CDR3 length is 12 residues. The CDR3 DNA follows: TGCGCCAGCAGGTCAGGGACCGGGGAGCTGTTTTTT. This gives the protein CASRSGTGELFF.

The chain has TRBV28 and TRBJ2-1; no firm D call. In germline, CDR1 is MDHEN, CDR2 SYDVKM. The CDR3 covers 13 residues. V gave up 7 bases and J gave up 0 bases, with 7 bases separating them. CDR3 in DNA: TGTGCCAGCACCTCGGACTCCTACAATGAGCAGTTCTTC. The encoded protein is CASTSDSYNEQFF.

Worth noting for this clonotype: An end of the junction differs from the germline gene, which may be a read error. V and J are TRBV20-1 and TRBJ2-3; D might be TRBD2 (5 bases). The CDR3 sequence is 14 residues long. CDR1 DFQATT and CDR2 SNEGSKA come from the germline V gene (reference sequence). CDR3 sequence reads: CSTRVLRATDTQYF. CDR3 bases: TGCAGTACTAGAGTCTTGAGGGCCACAGATACGCAGTATTTT.

CDR3 in DNA: TGTGCCAGCACTCTTCGTGGACAGACCTACGAGCAGTACTTC. It yields the protein CASTLRGQTYEQYF. V usage is TRBV5-6 and J usage is TRBJ2-7, with a tentative D call TRBD1 (6 bases). The CDR3 covers 14 residues. The germline V gene has CDR1 SGHDT and CDR2 YYEEEE. V lost 6 bases to trimming and J lost 2 bases, with 15 bases between them.

A word on this clonotype: At one of its ends the junction is not consistent with the germline gene, which may arise from a read error. The chain has TRBV20-1 and TRBJ2-2, with D possibly TRBD2 on 7 matching bases. The CDR3 totals 14 residues. Germline lookup yields CDR1 DFQATT and CDR2 SNEGSKA (reference sequence). The CDR3 DNA is TGCAGGGAGAGGGAGGGGAAGAAAAAAGGGGAGAGGGGGTGG. As protein: CREREGKKKGERGW.

This rearrangement joins TRBV6-1 to TRBJ2-1; the match to TRBD2 covers 8 bases. There are 15 residues in the CDR3. Per germline, CDR1 MNHNS and CDR2 SASEGT. J lost 8 bases, V lost 1 base, and 7 bases had no gene match. This chain's CDR3 is CASSEEDGGAYEQFF. Here the CDR3 DNA reads TGTGCCAGCAGTGAAGAAGACGGGGGGGCGTATGAGCAGTTCTTC.

The rearrangement joins TRBV6-4 to TRBJ1-6, with D maybe TRBD1 (5 bases). The CDR3 is 14 amino acids. Looked up from germline, CDR1 is MRHNA and CDR2 is SNTAGT. V shed 3 bases and J shed 5 bases, with 8 bases lying between them. CDR3 residues: CASSEGADNSPLHF. Here the CDR3 DNA reads TGTGCCAGCAGTGAAGGGGCGGATAATTCACCCCTCCACTTT.

This clonotype was seen a few times. This rearrangement joins TRBV30 to TRBJ2-2, with TRBD2 matching 9 bases. Germline assignment: CDR1 GTSNPN and CDR2 SVGIG (reference sequence). The CDR3 has 15 amino acids. The ends lost 3 bases at V and 3 bases at J; junction bases unmatched: 5. The CDR3 sequence: CAWRGSGGDTGELFF. As DNA, the CDR3 is TGTGCCTGGAGAGGTAGCGGGGGAGACACCGGGGAGCTGTTTTTT.

In its sample, this clonotype was seen a few times. The chain's CDR3 is CASSQDAGTGANVLTF. The DNA for the CDR3 is TGTGCCAGCAGCCAAGACGCCGGCACTGGGGCCAACGTCCTGACTTTC. J is TRBJ2-6 and V is TRBV4-2; D uncertain. The CDR3 is made up of 16 amino acids. Per the germline V gene, CDR1 is LGHNA and CDR2 is YNFKEQ. The V gene lost 0 bases and the J gene lost 2 bases, with 8 bases spanning the gap.

The V gene is TRBV5-1, the J gene TRBJ2-3; D gene unclear. V was shortened by 4 bases and J by 6 bases, with 6 bases between the two germline ends. This CDR3 region has 11 residues. Per germline, CDR1 SGHRS and CDR2 YFSETQ. CDR3 nucleotide sequence: TGCGCCAGCAGCGATGTCGATACGCAGTATTTT. This sequence encodes CASSDVDTQYF. Full variable domain (rest looked up from reference TRBV5-1 and TRBJ2-3): KAGVTQTPRYLIKTRGQQVTLSCSPISGHRSVSWYQQTPGQGLQFLFEYFSETQRNKGNFPGRFSGRQFSNSRSEMNVSTLELGDSALYLCASSDVDTQYFGPGTRLTVL.

The table lists this clonotype with a few counts. V gene TRBV24-1 combines with J gene TRBJ2-2; possibly TRBD2 for D (7 bases). Germline CDR1 KGHDR, CDR2 SFDVKD. The V end lost 6 bases, the J end lost 3 bases, and 13 bases lay between the germline ends. This CDR3 has 15 residues. For the CDR3, the DNA is TGTGCCACCAGTTCTGCGGGGGCGGACACCGGGGAGCTGTTTTTT. Amino acid sequence: CATSSAGADTGELFF.

V usage is TRBV2 and J usage is TRBJ1-2; D is unresolved. Germline CDR1 SNHLY, CDR2 FYNNEI. V lost 6 bases and J lost 1, with 6 bases in between. The length of the CDR3 is 12 residues. CDR3 region: CASRVYNYGYTF. The CDR3 DNA follows: TGTGCCAGCAGGGTTTATAACTATGGCTACACCTTC.

This clonotype occurred a few times. The chain employs TRBV6-4 and TRBJ2-1; D may be TRBD2 (7 bases). From germline, CDR1 is MRHNA and CDR2 SNTAGT. Trimming took off 6 bases at V and 8 bases at J, with 20 bases between the two ends. The CDR3 is 15 residues long. CDR3 DNA: TGTGCCAGCAGCCCCCTGAAGGGGGGGAACGATGAGCAGTTCTTC. This gives the protein CASSPLKGGNDEQFF.

By sample share, this clonotype is medium-sized. The V call is TRBV6-1, the J call TRBJ1-2; D not resolved. The germline V gene encodes CDR1 MNHNS and CDR2 SASEGT. V lost 2 bases and J 6 bases, leaving 13 bases between the germline ends. This CDR3 is built from 14 residues. The CDR3 spells CASSEREIANGYTF. The CDR3 nucleotides are TGTGCCAGCAGTGAAAGGGAGATCGCGAATGGCTACACCTTC.